These T cell receptor beta chains were read from a single sample in a study of blood T cell repertoires in COVID-19. The table came from immunoSEQ multiplex PCR; TCRdb's copy has only in-frame clones and leaves some out. Of approximately 100,000 clones listed, 69% were seen once; the top ten hold approximately 5.9%. The sequenced sample was peripheral blood. The receptors were gathered from a man at least 80 years old with acute or convalescent COVID-19. Both conserved end residues are part of each CDR3. Each record gives: CDR3 length, D gene, V gene, J gene, clone size, CDR3 DNA, CDR3 protein. D genes are given only for firm matches. Rows give clone size only sometimes, using once, few, many, or a class for an expanded clone.

CDR3 length: 15
D gene: -
V gene: TRBV6-1
J gene: TRBJ2-3
clone size: -
CDR3 DNA: TGTGCCAGCAGTGAAAGTCGGGGAGCGGCAGATACGCAGTATTTT
CDR3 protein: CASSESRGAADTQYF

CDR3 length: 12
D gene: -
V gene: TRBV19
J gene: TRBJ1-1
clone size: -
CDR3 DNA: TGTGCCAGTAGTCCCTTGAACACTGAAGCTTTCTTT
CDR3 protein: CASSPLNTEAFF

CDR3 length: 13
D gene: -
V gene: TRBV11-3
J gene: TRBJ1-1
clone size: few
CDR3 DNA: TGTGCCAGCAGCTTAGTCAGGGGCACTGAAGCTTTCTTT
CDR3 protein: CASSLVRGTEAFF

CDR3 length: 13
D gene: -
V gene: TRBV3-1/TRBV3-2
J gene: TRBJ2-1
clone size: -
CDR3 DNA: TGTGCCAGCAGCCATCTAGGGGCCAGTGAGCAGTTCTTC
CDR3 protein: CASSHLGASEQFF

CDR3 length: 15
D gene: TRBD2
V gene: TRBV7-2
J gene: TRBJ2-2
clone size: few
CDR3 DNA: TGTGCCAGCAGCCCAGTAGCGGGAGGTTCCGGGGAGCTGTTTTTT
CDR3 protein: CASSPVAGGSGELFF

CDR3 length: 15
D gene: TRBD1
V gene: TRBV7-9
J gene: TRBJ1-4
clone size: -
CDR3 DNA: TGTGCCAGCAGCCGCCCCGGGACAGGGGGTGAAAAACTGTTTTTT
CDR3 protein: CASSRPGTGGEKLFF

CDR3 length: 15
D gene: TRBD2
V gene: TRBV7-9
J gene: TRBJ2-1
clone size: few
CDR3 DNA: TGTGCCAGCAGCTCCGGGACTAGCTCCTACAATGAGCAGTTCTTC
CDR3 protein: CASSSGTSSYNEQFF

CDR3 length: 14
D gene: -
V gene: TRBV6-2/TRBV6-3
J gene: TRBJ1-1
clone size: -
CDR3 DNA: TGTGCCAGCAGTCCCGGTGGGAGGGTCACTGAAGCTTTCTTT
CDR3 protein: CASSPGGRVTEAFF

CDR3 length: 14
D gene: -
V gene: TRBV21-1
J gene: TRBJ2-5
clone size: -
CDR3 DNA: TGTGCCATGATCGGGGACAGTTTTAAAGAGACCCAGTACTTC
CDR3 protein: CAMIGDSFKETQYF

CDR3 length: 16
D gene: -
V gene: TRBV18
J gene: TRBJ2-1
clone size: -
CDR3 DNA: TGTGCCAGCTCACGGGGGCCCTTCCCCTCCTACAATGAGCAGTTCTTC
CDR3 protein: CASSRGPFPSYNEQFF

CDR3 length: 16
D gene: TRBD1
V gene: TRBV5-4
J gene: TRBJ2-2
clone size: -
CDR3 DNA: TGTGCCAGCAGCTTGTGGGGACAGGGGACGACCGGGGAGCTGTTTTTT
CDR3 protein: CASSLWGQGTTGELFF

CDR3 length: 16
D gene: TRBD2
V gene: TRBV10-3
J gene: TRBJ2-1
clone size: -
CDR3 DNA: TGTGCCATCAGTGGACGGACTAGCGGGAATTACAATGAGCAGTTCTTC
CDR3 protein: CAISGRTSGNYNEQFF

CDR3 length: 13
D gene: TRBD1
V gene: TRBV28
J gene: TRBJ1-2
clone size: -
CDR3 DNA: TGTGCCAGCAGTTCTGGGACAGTGAATGGCTACACCTTC
CDR3 protein: CASSSGTVNGYTF

CDR3 length: 15
D gene: TRBD1
V gene: TRBV5-6
J gene: TRBJ2-2
clone size: once
CDR3 DNA: TGTGCCAGCAGCGTACAGGGGCCGGGCACCGGGGAGCTGTTTTTT
CDR3 protein: CASSVQGPGTGELFF

CDR3 length: 16
D gene: TRBD2
V gene: TRBV24-1
J gene: TRBJ2-5
clone size: -
CDR3 DNA: TGTGCCACCAGTGATTATGGGGTCAGCGGGGAAGAGACCCAGTACTTC
CDR3 protein: CATSDYGVSGEETQYF

CDR3 length: 15
D gene: TRBD1
V gene: TRBV28
J gene: TRBJ2-1
clone size: -
CDR3 DNA: TGTGCCACTTCATGGGGGGGACAGGGTCGGAATGAGCAGTTCTTC
CDR3 protein: CATSWGGQGRNEQFF

CDR3 length: 17
D gene: -
V gene: TRBV14
J gene: TRBJ1-1
clone size: once
CDR3 DNA: TGTGCCAGCAGCCAAGCTGGAGGTGTGTTTCGTTGGACTGAAGCTTTCTTT
CDR3 protein: CASSQAGGVFRWTEAFF

CDR3 length: 10
D gene: -
V gene: TRBV28
J gene: TRBJ1-1
clone size: -
CDR3 DNA: TGTGCCAGCACTCGAGGTGAAGCTTTCTTT
CDR3 protein: CASTRGEAFF

CDR3 length: 14
D gene: -
V gene: TRBV3-1/TRBV3-2
J gene: TRBJ1-1
clone size: -
CDR3 DNA: TGTGCCAGCAGCCAAGTGGGGCTGAACACTGAAGCTTTCTTT
CDR3 protein: CASSQVGLNTEAFF

CDR3 length: 15
D gene: -
V gene: TRBV19
J gene: TRBJ1-2
clone size: -
CDR3 DNA: TGTGCCAGTAGTACCGTGACAGGTTTCGGCTATGGCTACACCTTC
CDR3 protein: CASSTVTGFGYGYTF

CDR3 length: 13
D gene: TRBD2
V gene: TRBV12-3/TRBV12-4
J gene: TRBJ2-7
clone size: -
CDR3 DNA: TGTGCCAGCAGGGGTGCGGGAGGGCCGGGGCAGTACTTC
CDR3 protein: CASRGAGGPGQYF

CDR3 length: 14
D gene: TRBD1
V gene: TRBV29-1
J gene: TRBJ2-7
clone size: -
CDR3 DNA: TGCAGCGTTGTACCGGGACAGGGTTTCTACGAGCAGTACTTC
CDR3 protein: CSVVPGQGFYEQYF

CDR3 length: 18
D gene: -
V gene: TRBV4-1
J gene: TRBJ1-3
clone size: -
CDR3 DNA: TGCGCCAGCAGCCAAGTTGATCATCCTCGGGTCTCTGGAAACACCATATATTTT
CDR3 protein: CASSQVDHPRVSGNTIYF

CDR3 length: 15
D gene: -
V gene: TRBV5-4
J gene: TRBJ2-1
clone size: -
CDR3 DNA: TGTGCCAGCAGTTTGGACACCAGCTCCTACAATGAGCAGTTCTTC
CDR3 protein: CASSLDTSSYNEQFF

CDR3 length: 14
D gene: TRBD2
V gene: TRBV2
J gene: TRBJ2-3
clone size: -
CDR3 DNA: TGTGCCAGCGAAGCGGGAGCAAGTGGTAGGACGCAGTATTTT
CDR3 protein: CASEAGASGRTQYF

CDR3 length: 15
D gene: -
V gene: TRBV2
J gene: TRBJ2-2
clone size: -
CDR3 DNA: TGTGCCAGCAGGACTCCGGGACAGAACACCGGGGAGCTGTTTTTT
CDR3 protein: CASRTPGQNTGELFF

CDR3 length: 12
D gene: TRBD1
V gene: TRBV10-1
J gene: TRBJ1-1
clone size: -
CDR3 DNA: TGCGCCAGCAGCCCGGGACAGGGTGAAGCTTTCTTT
CDR3 protein: CASSPGQGEAFF

CDR3 length: 17
D gene: -
V gene: TRBV27
J gene: TRBJ2-6
clone size: -
CDR3 DNA: TGTGCCAGCAGTTTATCCGGACAGCCCTCTGGGGCCAACGTCCTGACTTTC
CDR3 protein: CASSLSGQPSGANVLTF

CDR3 length: 17
D gene: TRBD2
V gene: TRBV13
J gene: TRBJ2-1
clone size: -
CDR3 DNA: TGTGCCAGCAGCCCCCCTCCTAGCGGGAAATCCTACAATGAGCAGTTCTTC
CDR3 protein: CASSPPPSGKSYNEQFF

CDR3 length: 14
D gene: -
V gene: TRBV9
J gene: TRBJ1-2
clone size: -
CDR3 DNA: TGTGCCAGCAGCGTAGATCCACAGGTCTATGGCTACACCTTC
CDR3 protein: CASSVDPQVYGYTF